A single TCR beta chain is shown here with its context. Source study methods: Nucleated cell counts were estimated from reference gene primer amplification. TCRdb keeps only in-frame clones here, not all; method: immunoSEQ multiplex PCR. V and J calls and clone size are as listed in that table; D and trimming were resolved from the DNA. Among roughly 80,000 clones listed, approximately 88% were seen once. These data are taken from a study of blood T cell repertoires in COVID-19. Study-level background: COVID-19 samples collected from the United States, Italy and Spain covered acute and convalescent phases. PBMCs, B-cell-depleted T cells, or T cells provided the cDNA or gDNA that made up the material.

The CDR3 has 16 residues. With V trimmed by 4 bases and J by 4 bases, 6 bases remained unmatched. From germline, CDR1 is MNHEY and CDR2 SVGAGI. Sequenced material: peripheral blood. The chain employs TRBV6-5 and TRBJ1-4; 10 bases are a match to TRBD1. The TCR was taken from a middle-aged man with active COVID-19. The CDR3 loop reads CASSSRDRGYNEKLFF. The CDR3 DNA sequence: TGTGCCAGCAGTTCCCGGGACAGGGGTTATAATGAAAAACTGTTTTTT.